A single sample is the source of the 30 T cell receptor beta chains below, sequenced in a study of shared clonotypes between healthy human individuals. TCRdb keeps only in-frame clones here, not all; method: immunoSEQ multiplex PCR. The sample contains 2 million to 2.5 million clones, approximately 93% of which appear only once. Sequencing was performed on naive CD4+ T cells from PBMCs. This sample's subset: CD45RA+ positively selected. All receptors derive from a young man in good health. Some clones in this sample may be carry-over from other donors' samples.

The chain uses TRBV7-6 and TRBJ1-4; D uncertain. The length of the CDR3 is 14 residues. With 1 base removed from V and 8 bases from J, the gap between germline ends came to 11 bases. From germline, CDR1 is SGHVS and CDR2 FNYEAQ. The DNA of the CDR3 is TGTGCCAGCAGCTTAGAAGAAGCCGGAGAAAAACTGTTTTTT. It codes for CASSLEEAGEKLFF.

The rearrangement uses TRBV5-4 and TRBJ2-1; 8 nucleotides align to TRBD2. The V gene end was trimmed by 6 bases and the J gene end by 0 bases; junction bases not matched to a gene: 8. The CDR3 has 16 amino acids. CDR1 and CDR2 from the germline V gene are SGHNT and YYREEE (reference sequence). The CDR3 is CASNSGIGSSYNEQFF. DNA for the CDR3: TGTGCCAGCAATAGCGGGATTGGAAGCTCCTACAATGAGCAGTTCTTC.

This chain uses TRBV19 with TRBJ1-5, with TRBD1 as a possible D gene (5 bases). The length of the CDR3 is 13 residues. Germline V gene lookup returns CDR1 LNHDA and CDR2 SQIVND (reference sequence). V lost 4 bases, J lost 6 bases, and 10 bases lay in between. The CDR3 region has the DNA TGTGCCAGTAGTAACCCGGGGGGTCAGCCCCAGCATTTT. It yields the protein CASSNPGGQPQHF.

This rearrangement joins TRBV5-1 to TRBJ1-3; D gene uncertain. Germline V gene sequence: CDR1 SGHRS, CDR2 YFSETQ. The CDR3 is 18 amino acids. Trimming removed 3 bases from V and 0 bases from J, with 19 bases in between. DNA for the CDR3: TGCGCCAGCAGCTACGAGGTACGGACGTCAAGCTCTGGAAACACCATATATTTT. It yields the protein CASSYEVRTSSSGNTIYF.

The chain has TRBV9 and TRBJ2-6, with 10 bases that match TRBD1. CDR1 and CDR2 (germline): SGDLS, YYNGEE. The V segment lost 0 bases and the J segment 2 bases; nucleotides outside the gene matches: 2. The CDR3 is 17 amino acids. The CDR3: CASSVAGQGAGANVLTF. As DNA, the CDR3 is TGTGCCAGCAGCGTAGCTGGACAGGGGGCTGGGGCCAACGTCCTGACTTTC.

The chain joins TRBV18 to TRBJ2-5, with D possibly being TRBD2 (5 bases). V was pared by 3 bases and J by 3 bases, with 11 bases between. The length of the CDR3 is 14 residues. The germline gives CDR1 KGHSH, CDR2 LQKENI. CDR3 nucleotides: TGTGCCAGCTCACCCCCGGGATCGAAAGAGACCCAGTACTTC. Amino acids: CASSPPGSKETQYF.

The DNA of the CDR3 is TGTGCCAGCGGGGGGGACAGGTCTACGTTCTTC. Translated: CASGGDRSTFF. This chain joins TRBV28 and TRBJ2-1; D may be TRBD1 (8 bases). This CDR3 is 11 amino acids long. From germline, CDR1 is MDHEN and CDR2 SYDVKM. The germline V and J ends were trimmed by 8 bases and 15 bases, with 17 bases remaining between them.

In nucleotides, the CDR3 is TGTGCCAGCAGCAGATCTTCAGGGGCCTCTGGGGCCAACGTCCTGACTTTC. It encodes CASSRSSGASGANVLTF. This chain joins TRBV7-3 and TRBJ2-6; D may be TRBD1 (6 bases). CDR3 length equals 17 residues. V was shortened by 5 bases and J by 0 bases, with 14 bases between the two germline ends. From germline, CDR1 is SGHTA and CDR2 FQGTGA.

Here the CDR3 reads CASSPGTGNGGNTIYF. CDR3 nucleotides: TGTGCCAGCTCACCCGGGACAGGGAATGGTGGAAACACCATATATTTT. J is TRBJ1-3 and V is TRBV18; 9 positions agree with TRBD1. This CDR3 has 16 amino acids. Germline assignment: CDR1 KGHSH and CDR2 LQKENI. J lost 3 bases, V lost 3 bases, and 6 bases had no gene match.

This chain connects TRBV6-6 to TRBJ1-1, with D possibly being TRBD1 (5 bases). V was cut by 10 bases and J by 7 bases, with 22 bases left in between. The CDR3 extends over 14 amino acids. The germline CDR1 and CDR2 sequences are MNHNY and SVGAGI (reference sequence). This CDR3 is CATKRGEEGSEAFF. CDR3 DNA: TGTGCCACCAAACGGGGGGAGGAAGGGAGTGAAGCTTTCTTT.

In the case of this clone: Other DNA sequences in the same sample also yield this CDR3. Here the CDR3 DNA reads TGTGCCAGCTCACCGTCAGGGGACGAGCAGTACTTC. It specifies CASSPSGDEQYF. This chain joins TRBV18 and TRBJ2-7; maybe TRBD1 (6 bases). Germline CDR1 reads KGHSH; CDR2 reads LQKENI. Trimming took off 3 bases at V and 5 bases at J, with 8 bases between the two ends. The length of the CDR3 is 12 residues.

The chain joins TRBV5-1 to TRBJ2-4, with a weak D call TRBD2 (6 bases). Germline loops: CDR1 SGHRS, CDR2 YFSETQ. The CDR3 totals 14 residues. Deletions cut 4 bases from V and 6 bases from J, with 14 bases between. The CDR3 sequence is CASSHGGSGNIQYF. The DNA for the CDR3 is TGCGCCAGCAGCCATGGGGGGTCTGGAAACATTCAGTACTTC.

J is TRBJ2-7 and V is TRBV28, with D possibly TRBD2 on 6 matching bases. The CDR3 has 16 residues. V shed 4 bases and J shed 5 bases, with 21 bases lying between them. Germline loops: CDR1 MDHEN, CDR2 SYDVKM. The CDR3 protein is CASSSSVVGGMHEQYF. CDR3 nucleotide sequence: TGTGCCAGCAGTTCGTCGGTAGTTGGGGGGATGCACGAGCAGTACTTC.

The chain combines TRBV18 with TRBJ1-2; the match to TRBD1 covers 9 bases. The CDR3 runs to 13 residues. Germline V gene lookup returns CDR1 KGHSH and CDR2 LQKENI. V trimming: 7 bases; J trimming: 6 bases; junction bases outside the gene matches: 6. The CDR3: CASCLDRGNGYTF. As DNA, the CDR3 is TGTGCCAGCTGCTTGGACAGGGGAAATGGCTACACCTTC.

Remarks on this clone: Other DNA sequences from this sample encode an identical CDR3 as well. The rearrangement links TRBV7-2 to TRBJ1-5; no firm D call. Germline CDR1 SGHTA, CDR2 FQGNSA. V dropped 0 bases and J dropped 7 bases, with 7 bases sitting between them. The CDR3 consists of 13 residues. The chain's CDR3 is CASSLARGQPQHF. Here the CDR3 DNA reads TGTGCCAGCAGCTTAGCACGAGGGCAGCCCCAGCATTTT.

The genes are TRBV12-2 and TRBJ1-4. TRBV12-2 is a pseudogene segment. The CDR3 extends over 16 amino acids. The CDR3 DNA reads TGTGCAAGTCGCTTAACTCTCGGACTCATTAATGAAAAACTGTTTTTT. It codes for CASRLTLGLINEKLFF.

This clone was observed a single time. J is TRBJ2-3 and V is TRBV7-9; D is tentatively TRBD1 or TRBD2 (5 bases each). Trimming took 1 base from V and 5 from J, leaving 16 bases between them. From germline, CDR1 is SEHNR and CDR2 FQNEAQ (reference sequence). This CDR3 has 16 amino acids. DNA for the CDR3: TGTGCCAGCAGCTTAGGGGGGTCCCCACACAGAGATACGCAGTATTTT. Its translation is CASSLGGSPHRDTQYF.

The chain carries TRBV5-5 and TRBJ2-5; no clear D. Trimming removed 4 bases from V and 5 bases from J, with 12 bases in between. The CDR3 totals 13 residues. The germline gives CDR1 SGHKS, CDR2 YYEKEE (reference sequence). The CDR3, as DNA: TGTGCCAGCAGCCCCGGAGCCGGCGAGACCCAGTACTTC. As protein: CASSPGAGETQYF.

The chain recombines TRBV6-1 with TRBJ2-7; 12 nucleotides align to TRBD2. Germline assignment: CDR1 MNHNS and CDR2 SASEGT. The length of the CDR3 is 15 residues. V gave up 5 bases and J gave up 4 bases; unmatched junction bases: 6. The CDR3 bases are TGTGCCAGCAGTTCGACACTAGCGGGAGGATACGAGCAGTACTTC. It encodes CASSSTLAGGYEQYF.

This rearrangement joins TRBV5-1 to TRBJ2-5; D possibly corresponds to TRBD2 (5 bases). The V gene lost 6 bases and the J gene lost 4 bases, with 13 bases spanning the gap. Germline V gene lookup returns CDR1 SGHRS and CDR2 YFSETQ. The CDR3 spans 13 residues. For the CDR3, the DNA is TGCGCCAGCATGGGCGGGTGGGGAGAGACCCAGTACTTC. Encoded protein: CASMGGWGETQYF. The full variable domain, completed using reference TRBV5-1 and TRBJ2-5, is KAGVTQTPRYLIKTRGQQVTLSCSPISGHRSVSWYQQTPGQGLQFLFEYFSETQRNKGNFPGRFSGRQFSNSRSEMNVSTLELGDSALYLCASMGGWGETQYFGPGTRLLVL.

Worth noting for this clone: In the same sample, other DNA sequences code for this CDR3. The chain has TRBV9 and TRBJ1-3; D gene unclear. Germline values: CDR1 SGDLS, CDR2 YYNGEE. The CDR3 sequence is 14 residues long. V gave up 0 bases and J gave up 0 bases, with 4 bases separating them. The chain's CDR3 is CASSVGFSGNTIYF. The CDR3 DNA reads TGTGCCAGCAGCGTAGGTTTCTCTGGAAACACCATATATTTT.

This clone showed up just a few times. V and J are TRBV7-9 and TRBJ1-2; D gene unclear. With 3 bases removed from V and 8 bases from J, the gap between germline ends came to 10 bases. Germline V gives CDR1 SEHNR, CDR2 FQNEAQ (reference sequence). The length of the CDR3 is 12 residues. This CDR3 is CASSFEPGGYTF. DNA for the CDR3: TGTGCCAGCAGCTTCGAACCCGGCGGCTACACCTTC.

CDR3 sequence (DNA): TGTGCCAGCAGGCCCCCGGGCTCTGGAAACACCATATATTTT. The encoded protein is CASRPPGSGNTIYF. The chain recombines TRBV7-6 with TRBJ1-3, with no clear D. CDR1 is SGHVS and CDR2 is FNYEAQ in the germline V gene. This CDR3 has 14 residues. Trimming cost V 6 bases and J 0 bases, with 9 bases left between them.

The chain is built from TRBV19 and TRBJ2-5, with D possibly being TRBD1 or TRBD2 (5 bases each). Trimming took 7 bases from V and 2 from J, leaving 11 bases between them. Germline V CDR1 and CDR2: LNHDA, SQIVND (reference sequence). This CDR3 is built from 13 residues. CDR3 DNA: TGTGCCAGTATTGACAGACTACAAGAGACCCAGTACTTC. Protein: CASIDRLQETQYF.

As to this clone: Other DNA sequences in this specimen translate into the identical CDR3. This chain joins TRBV9 and TRBJ2-1; D call uncertain. This CDR3 comprises 13 residues. Germline CDR1 reads SGDLS; CDR2 reads YYNGEE. V lost 0 bases and J 4 bases, leaving 5 bases between the germline ends. The CDR3 here is CASSVDPYNEQFF. CDR3 nucleotides: TGTGCCAGCAGCGTAGACCCTTACAATGAGCAGTTCTTC.

The rearrangement joins TRBV30 to TRBJ2-5; 8 bases map to TRBD2. CDR1 and CDR2 from the germline V gene are GTSNPN and SVGIG (reference sequence). The CDR3 extends over 15 amino acids. The V and J ends lost 3 bases and 4 bases, in that order; junction bases with no gene match: 10. CDR3: CAWRTSGSRLETQYF. The CDR3 DNA reads TGTGCCTGGAGGACCAGCGGGAGCCGTTTAGAGACCCAGTACTTC.

The CDR3 nucleotides are TGTGCCAGCAGCTTCACCGGGACTAGAGGTGGGGAGCTGTTTTTT. Its translation is CASSFTGTRGGELFF. The rearrangement uses TRBV5-4 and TRBJ2-2, with 8 bases identical to TRBD2. CDR3 length: 15 amino acids. Germline lookup yields CDR1 SGHNT and CDR2 YYREEE (reference sequence). Germline trimming cut 2 bases from V and 8 bases from J; bases unmatched to any gene: 8.

The genes are TRBV28 and TRBJ2-1; D perhaps matches TRBD2 (6 bases). Germline V lookup: CDR1 MDHEN, CDR2 SYDVKM. Trimming stripped 4 bases from V and 9 bases from J, with 22 bases between. This CDR3 contains 16 residues. The CDR3 is CASSSPGRRVVGEQFF. CDR3 DNA: TGTGCCAGCAGTTCACCGGGGCGGAGGGTGGTTGGTGAGCAGTTCTTC.

With regard to this clone: Different DNA sequences within this sample yield the same CDR3. This sequence joins TRBV5-4 and TRBJ2-1, with D perhaps TRBD1 (5 bases). The CDR3 has 15 amino acids. Germline V gene data show CDR1 as SGHNT and CDR2 as YYREEE (reference sequence). V lost 0 bases, J lost 0 bases, and 7 bases lay in between. The CDR3 reads CASSLGQSSYNEQFF. DNA for the CDR3: TGTGCCAGCAGCTTGGGACAGAGCTCCTACAATGAGCAGTTCTTC.

This rearrangement joins TRBV10-3 to TRBJ1-5; D call uncertain. This CDR3 spans 13 amino acids. Trimming took off 10 bases at V and 4 bases at J, with 14 bases between the two ends. From germline, CDR1 is ENHRY and CDR2 SYGVKD. For the CDR3, the DNA is TGTGCCACCAGATCCGGGCAGAATCAGCCCCAGCATTTT. Translating gives CATRSGQNQPQHF.